A single sample gave rise to the 11 T cell receptor beta chains below, sequenced in a study of cytomegalovirus exposure and HLA in healthy donors. Researchers ran the PCR with 60 Vbeta and 13 Jbeta primers. The repertoire was sequenced with immunoSEQ multiplex PCR; TCRdb's copy has only in-frame clones and lacks some. The sample yields 100,000 to 150,000 clones, of which the top ten take up 1%. Material for sequencing was PBMCs. The receptors originated from a man aged 18 to 29 in good health and CMV-seronegative.

The genes are TRBV6-5 and TRBJ1-4; TRBD1 agrees at 7 bases. Germline lookup yields CDR1 MNHEY and CDR2 SVGAGI. With 6 bases clipped from V and 6 bases from J, the junction kept 10 bases outside the gene matches. The CDR3 runs 15 residues. CDR3 DNA: TGTGCCAGCAGACCCAGGGGGGCAGCGGATGAAAAACTGTTTTTT. Translated, it gives CASRPRGAADEKLFF.

V is TRBV4-2 and J is TRBJ2-1, with 9 bases aligning to TRBD2. V shed 10 bases and J 3 bases; nucleotides not matched to a gene: 7. CDR1 is LGHNA and CDR2 is YNFKEQ in the germline V gene. The CDR3 covers 14 residues. This CDR3 reads CATSPSGNYNEQFF. The CDR3 DNA reads TGTGCCACCTCACCTAGCGGGAACTACAATGAGCAGTTCTTC.

The chain joins TRBV6-5 to TRBJ1-2; 7 bases map to TRBD1. Germline CDR1 MNHEY, CDR2 SVGAGI. The J segment lost 7 bases and the V segment lost 6 bases, leaving 11 bases of the junction unmatched. This CDR3 contains 14 residues. CDR3 in amino acids: CASSAGTAAGGYTF. The CDR3 region has the DNA TGTGCCAGCAGCGCAGGGACAGCCGCCGGTGGCTACACCTTC.

The rearrangement links TRBV30 to TRBJ1-5; no firm D call. The CDR3 contains 16 residues. From germline, CDR1 is GTSNPN and CDR2 SVGIG (reference sequence). Trimming removed 2 bases at V and 9 bases at J, with 23 bases between. This chain's CDR3 is CAWSRPWSALETPQHF. CDR3 nucleotide sequence: TGTGCCTGGAGTAGACCGTGGTCGGCCCTGGAGACGCCCCAGCATTTT.

The rearrangement links TRBV18 to TRBJ2-1, with D maybe TRBD1 (6 bases). The CDR3 contains 15 residues. The germline V and J ends were trimmed by 3 bases and 10 bases, with 19 bases remaining between them. Germline V lookup: CDR1 KGHSH, CDR2 LQKENI. CDR3 nucleotide sequence: TGTGCCAGCTCACCCGTGAAAACCCCACAGGGCGAGCAGTTCTTC. Protein sequence: CASSPVKTPQGEQFF.

The chain couples TRBV7-9 to TRBJ2-3; TRBD2 aligns across 12 bases. CDR3 length: 16 residues. The junction had 6 bases not matched to a gene; V was cut back by 5 bases and J by 3 bases. CDR1 is SEHNR and CDR2 is FQNEAQ in the germline V gene (reference sequence). The CDR3 coding sequence is TGTGCCAGCAGCCGAAGACTAGCGGGAGAGACAGATACGCAGTATTTT. Translation gives CASSRRLAGETDTQYF.

This rearrangement joins TRBV18 to TRBJ1-2, with 8 bases that match TRBD1. V was pared by 2 bases and J by 8 bases, with 13 bases of the junction left unmatched. CDR3 length equals 16 residues. Germline CDR1 and CDR2: KGHSH and LQKENI. DNA for the CDR3: TGTGCCAGCTCACCAACACCCAGGGGGCGTCTCGGGGGCTACACCTTC. Residues: CASSPTPRGRLGGYTF.

This sequence joins TRBV20-1 and TRBJ2-7, with D maybe TRBD1 (6 bases). CDR3 size: 11 residues. Germline V CDR1 and CDR2: DFQATT, SNEGSKA (reference sequence). V lost 3 bases and J 6 bases, leaving 9 bases between the germline ends. CDR3: CSASDRIEQYF. In nucleotides, the CDR3 is TGCAGTGCTAGTGACAGGATCGAGCAGTACTTC.

The chain uses TRBV28 and TRBJ1-5; D might be TRBD1 (5 bases). Trimming stripped 6 bases from V and 6 bases from J, with 9 bases between. The CDR3 contains 12 residues. Germline V gene sequence: CDR1 MDHEN, CDR2 SYDVKM. CDR3 in amino acids: CASSLRGQPQHF. CDR3 DNA sequence: TGTGCCAGCAGCCTAAGGGGTCAGCCCCAGCATTTT. Filled out from reference TRBV28 and TRBJ1-5, the complete variable domain reads DVKVTQSSRYLVKRTGEKVFLECVQDMDHENMFWYRQDPGLGLRLIYFSYDVKMKEKGDIPEGYSVSREKKERFSLILESASTNQTSMYLCASSLRGQPQHFGDGTRLSIL.

The chain couples TRBV5-1 to TRBJ2-7; 14 bases agree with TRBD2. After removal of 4 bases from V and 6 bases from J, the junction contained 12 bases not matched to a gene. CDR3 length equals 17 residues. Germline assignment: CDR1 SGHRS and CDR2 YFSETQ. In DNA form, the CDR3 reads TGCGCCAGCAGCCCTAGCGGGACTAGCGGGAGAGGGGGCGAGCAGTACTTC. It encodes CASSPSGTSGRGGEQYF.

The chain is built from TRBV4-1 and TRBJ2-7; D is possibly TRBD2 (5 bases). The CDR3 covers 14 residues. V lost 1 base and J lost 6, with 13 bases in between. Germline V gives CDR1 MGHRA, CDR2 YSYEKL. The CDR3 reads CASSQAGKGLEQYF. The CDR3 bases are TGCGCCAGCAGCCAAGCGGGAAAAGGCCTCGAGCAGTACTTC.